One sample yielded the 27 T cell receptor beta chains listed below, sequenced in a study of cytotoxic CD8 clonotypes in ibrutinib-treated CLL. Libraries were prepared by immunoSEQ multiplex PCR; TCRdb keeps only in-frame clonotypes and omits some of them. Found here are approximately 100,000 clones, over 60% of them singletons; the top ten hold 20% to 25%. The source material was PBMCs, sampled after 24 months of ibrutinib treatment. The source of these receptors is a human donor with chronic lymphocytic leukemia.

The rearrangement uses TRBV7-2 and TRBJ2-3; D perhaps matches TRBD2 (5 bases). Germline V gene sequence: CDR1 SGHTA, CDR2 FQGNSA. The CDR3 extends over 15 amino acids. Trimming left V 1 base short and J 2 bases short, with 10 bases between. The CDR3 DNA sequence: TGTGCCAGCAGCTTAGTGGGGAGAGTCACAGATACGCAGTATTTT. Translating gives CASSLVGRVTDTQYF.

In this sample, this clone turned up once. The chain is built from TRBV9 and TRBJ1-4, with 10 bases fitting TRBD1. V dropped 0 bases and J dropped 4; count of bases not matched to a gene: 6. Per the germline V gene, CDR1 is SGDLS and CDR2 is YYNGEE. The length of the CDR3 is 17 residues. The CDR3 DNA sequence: TGTGCCAGCAGCGTAGAGGGGACAGGGGCCCTTAATGAAAAACTGTTTTTT. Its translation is CASSVEGTGALNEKLFF.

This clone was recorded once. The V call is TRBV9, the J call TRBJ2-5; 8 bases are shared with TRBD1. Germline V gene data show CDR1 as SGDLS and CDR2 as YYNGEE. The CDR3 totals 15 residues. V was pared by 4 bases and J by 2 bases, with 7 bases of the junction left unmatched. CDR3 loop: CASSSRTGWQETQYF. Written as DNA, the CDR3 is TGTGCCAGCAGCTCACGGACAGGGTGGCAAGAGACCCAGTACTTC.

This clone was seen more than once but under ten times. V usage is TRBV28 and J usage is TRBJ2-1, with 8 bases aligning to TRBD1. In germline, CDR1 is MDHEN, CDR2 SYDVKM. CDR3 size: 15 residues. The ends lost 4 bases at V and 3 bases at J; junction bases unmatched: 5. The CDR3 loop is CASSSGTGYYNEQFF. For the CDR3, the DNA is TGTGCCAGCAGTTCCGGGACAGGATACTACAATGAGCAGTTCTTC.

CDR3 residues: CASSPTVVTSGFEQYF. For the CDR3, the DNA is TGTGCCAGCTCACCAACGGTCGTGACTAGCGGGTTCGAGCAGTACTTC. The chain carries TRBV18 and TRBJ2-7, with 10 bases fitting TRBD2. Germline trimming cut 2 bases from V and 6 bases from J; bases unmatched to any gene: 10. The CDR3 length is 16 residues. Germline V gene lookup returns CDR1 KGHSH and CDR2 LQKENI.

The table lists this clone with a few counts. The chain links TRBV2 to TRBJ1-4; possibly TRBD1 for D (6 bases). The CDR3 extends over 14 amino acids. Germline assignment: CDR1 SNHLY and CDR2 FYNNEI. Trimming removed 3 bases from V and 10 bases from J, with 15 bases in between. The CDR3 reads CASSERWTEGKLFF. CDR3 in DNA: TGTGCCAGCAGTGAGAGGTGGACAGAGGGAAAACTGTTTTTT.

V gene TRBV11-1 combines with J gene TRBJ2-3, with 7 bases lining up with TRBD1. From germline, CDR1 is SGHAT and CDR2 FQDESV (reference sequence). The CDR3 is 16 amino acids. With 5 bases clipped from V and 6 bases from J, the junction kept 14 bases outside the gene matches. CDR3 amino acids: CASSPPTGVRGDTQYF. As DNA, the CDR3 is TGTGCCAGCAGCCCACCCACAGGGGTGAGGGGGGATACGCAGTATTTT.

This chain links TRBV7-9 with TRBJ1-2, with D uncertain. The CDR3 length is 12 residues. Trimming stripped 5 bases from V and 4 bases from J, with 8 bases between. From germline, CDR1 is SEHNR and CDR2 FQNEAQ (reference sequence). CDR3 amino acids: CASSRTGYGYTF. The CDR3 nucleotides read TGTGCCAGCAGCAGGACGGGCTATGGCTACACCTTC.

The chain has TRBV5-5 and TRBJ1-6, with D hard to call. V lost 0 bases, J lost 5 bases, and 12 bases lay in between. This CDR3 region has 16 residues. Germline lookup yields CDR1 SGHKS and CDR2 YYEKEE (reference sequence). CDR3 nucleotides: TGTGCCAGCAGCTTGGGTCCAGGCGGAAATAATTCACCCCTCCACTTT. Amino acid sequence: CASSLGPGGNNSPLHF.

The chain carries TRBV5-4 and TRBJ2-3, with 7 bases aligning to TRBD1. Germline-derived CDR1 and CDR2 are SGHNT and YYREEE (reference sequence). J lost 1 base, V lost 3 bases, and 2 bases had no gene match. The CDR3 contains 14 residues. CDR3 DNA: TGTGCCAGCAGCTGGGACAGTCGCACAGATACGCAGTATTTT. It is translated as CASSWDSRTDTQYF. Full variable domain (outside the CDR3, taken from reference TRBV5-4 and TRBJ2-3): ETGVTQSPTHLIKTRGQQVTLRCSSQSGHNTVSWYQQALGQGPQFIFQYYREEENGRGNFPPRFSGLQFPNYSSELNVNALELDDSALYLCASSWDSRTDTQYFGPGTRLTVL.

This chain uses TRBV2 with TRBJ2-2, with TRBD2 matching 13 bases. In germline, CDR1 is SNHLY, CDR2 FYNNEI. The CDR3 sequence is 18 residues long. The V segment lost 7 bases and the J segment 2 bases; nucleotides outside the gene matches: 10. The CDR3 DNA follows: TGTGCCAGCACACGACTAGCGGGAGGATCCTTTAACACCGGGGAGCTGTTTTTT. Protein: CASTRLAGGSFNTGELFF.

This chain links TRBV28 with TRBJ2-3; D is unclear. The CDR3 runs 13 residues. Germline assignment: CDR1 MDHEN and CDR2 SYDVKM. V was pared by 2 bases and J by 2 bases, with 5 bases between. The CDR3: CASSLEYTDTQYF. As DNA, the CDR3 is TGTGCCAGCAGTTTAGAGTACACAGATACGCAGTATTTT.

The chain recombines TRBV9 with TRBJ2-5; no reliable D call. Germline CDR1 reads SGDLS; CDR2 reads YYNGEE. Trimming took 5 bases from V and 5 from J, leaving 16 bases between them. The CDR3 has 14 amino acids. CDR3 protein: CASSEMDLGETQYF. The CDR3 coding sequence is TGTGCCAGCAGTGAGATGGATTTGGGGGAGACCCAGTACTTC.

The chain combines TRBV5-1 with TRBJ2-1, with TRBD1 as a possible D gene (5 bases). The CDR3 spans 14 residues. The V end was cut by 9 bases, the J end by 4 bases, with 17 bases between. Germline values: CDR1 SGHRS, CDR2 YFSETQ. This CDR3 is CAKPSAGKYNEQFF. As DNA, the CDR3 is TGCGCCAAGCCGAGCGCAGGGAAGTACAATGAGCAGTTCTTC.

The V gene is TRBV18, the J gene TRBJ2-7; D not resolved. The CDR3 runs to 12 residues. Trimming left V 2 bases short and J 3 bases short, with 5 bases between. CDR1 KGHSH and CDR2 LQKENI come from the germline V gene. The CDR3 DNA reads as TGTGCCAGCTCACCAGGCAACTACGAGCAGTACTTC. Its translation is CASSPGNYEQYF.

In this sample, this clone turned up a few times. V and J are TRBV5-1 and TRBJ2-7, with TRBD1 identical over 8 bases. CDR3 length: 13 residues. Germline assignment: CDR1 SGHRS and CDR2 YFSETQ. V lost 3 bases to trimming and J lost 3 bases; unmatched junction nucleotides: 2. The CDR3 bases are TGCGCCAGCAGCTCGACAGGGGACTACGAGCAGTACTTC. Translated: CASSSTGDYEQYF.

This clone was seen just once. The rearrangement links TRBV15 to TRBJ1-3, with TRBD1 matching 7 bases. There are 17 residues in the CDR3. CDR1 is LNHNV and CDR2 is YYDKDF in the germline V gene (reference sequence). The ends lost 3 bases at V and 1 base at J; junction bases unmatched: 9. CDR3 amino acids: CATSRAGQISSGNTIYF. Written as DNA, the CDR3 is TGTGCCACCAGCAGGGCGGGACAGATTTCTTCTGGAAACACCATATATTTT.

The CDR3 loop reads CASSQEPQGSTEAFF. CDR3 in DNA: TGCGCCAGCAGCCAAGAGCCCCAGGGGAGCACTGAAGCTTTCTTT. This chain uses TRBV4-1 with TRBJ1-1, with D perhaps matching TRBD1 (6 bases). Trimming left V 0 bases short and J 4 bases short, with 12 bases between. The CDR3 has 15 amino acids. Germline assignment: CDR1 MGHRA and CDR2 YSYEKL.

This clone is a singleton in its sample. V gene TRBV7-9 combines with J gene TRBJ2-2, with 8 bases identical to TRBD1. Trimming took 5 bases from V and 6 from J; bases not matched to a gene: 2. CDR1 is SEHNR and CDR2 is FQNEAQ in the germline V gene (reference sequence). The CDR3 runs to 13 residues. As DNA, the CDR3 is TGTGCCAGCAGCCAACAGGGGGCCGGGGAGCTGTTTTTT. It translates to CASSQQGAGELFF.

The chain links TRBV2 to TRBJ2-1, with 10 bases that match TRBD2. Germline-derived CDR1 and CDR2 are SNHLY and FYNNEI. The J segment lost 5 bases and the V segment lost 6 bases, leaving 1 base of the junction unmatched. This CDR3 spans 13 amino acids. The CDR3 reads CASRGLADNEQFF. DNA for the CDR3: TGTGCCAGCAGAGGACTAGCGGACAATGAGCAGTTCTTC.

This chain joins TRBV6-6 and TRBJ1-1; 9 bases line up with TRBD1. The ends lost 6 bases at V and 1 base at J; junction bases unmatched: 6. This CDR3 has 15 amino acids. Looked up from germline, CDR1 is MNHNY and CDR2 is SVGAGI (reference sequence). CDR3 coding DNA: TGTGCCAGCAGCCACAGGGGGCCGGAGAACACTGAAGCTTTCTTT. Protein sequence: CASSHRGPENTEAFF.

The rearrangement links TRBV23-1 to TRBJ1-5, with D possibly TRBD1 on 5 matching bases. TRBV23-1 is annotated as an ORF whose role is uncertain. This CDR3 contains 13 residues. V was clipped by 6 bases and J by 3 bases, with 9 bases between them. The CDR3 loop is CASRWTPNQPQHF. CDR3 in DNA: TGCGCCAGCAGATGGACACCCAATCAGCCCCAGCATTTT.

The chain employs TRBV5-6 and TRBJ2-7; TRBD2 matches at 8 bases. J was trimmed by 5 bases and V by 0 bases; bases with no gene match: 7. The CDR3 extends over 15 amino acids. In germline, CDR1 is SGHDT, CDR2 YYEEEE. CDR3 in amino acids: CASSLAGAGGNEQYF. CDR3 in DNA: TGTGCCAGCAGCTTGGCCGGGGCGGGAGGTAACGAGCAGTACTTC. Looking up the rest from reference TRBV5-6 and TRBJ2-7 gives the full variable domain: DAGVTQSPTHLIKTRGQQVTLRCSPKSGHDTVSWYQQALGQGPQFIFQYYEEEERQRGNFPDRFSGHQFPNYSSELNVNALLLGDSALYLCASSLAGAGGNEQYFGPGTRLTVT.

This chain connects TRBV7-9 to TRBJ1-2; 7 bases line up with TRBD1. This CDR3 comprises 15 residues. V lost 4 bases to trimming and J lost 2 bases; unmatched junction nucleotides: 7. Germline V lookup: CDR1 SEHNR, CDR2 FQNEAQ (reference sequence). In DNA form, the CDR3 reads TGTGCCAGCAGCTCCCCGACAGGGACGAACTATGGCTACACCTTC. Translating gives CASSSPTGTNYGYTF.

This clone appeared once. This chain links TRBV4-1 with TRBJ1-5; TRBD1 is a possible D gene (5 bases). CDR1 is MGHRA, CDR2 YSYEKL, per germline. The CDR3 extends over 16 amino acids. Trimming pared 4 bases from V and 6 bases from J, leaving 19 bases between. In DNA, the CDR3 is TGCGCCAGCAGCCCCTTGATAACACGTGGGGGTCAGCCCCAGCATTTT. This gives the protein CASSPLITRGGQPQHF.

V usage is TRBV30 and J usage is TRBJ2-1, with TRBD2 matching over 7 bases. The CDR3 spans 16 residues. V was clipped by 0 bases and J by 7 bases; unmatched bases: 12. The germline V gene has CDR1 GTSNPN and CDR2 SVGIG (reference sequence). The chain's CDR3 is CAWSVLSSGPVNEQFF. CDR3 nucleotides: TGTGCCTGGAGTGTATTGTCTAGCGGCCCAGTAAATGAGCAGTTCTTC.

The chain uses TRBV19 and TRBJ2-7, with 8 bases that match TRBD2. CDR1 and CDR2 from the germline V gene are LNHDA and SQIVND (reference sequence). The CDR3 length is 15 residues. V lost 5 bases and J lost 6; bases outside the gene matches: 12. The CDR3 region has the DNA TGTGCCAGTAGTGCTTCTACGGGAGGGCCCTCCGAGCAGTACTTC. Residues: CASSASTGGPSEQYF.